The present TCR beta chain was sequenced within a study of early T cells in non-severe SARS-CoV-2 infection. Study-level background: From unsorted whole blood, bulk RNA was sequenced, and the chains remained unpaired. Findings and caveats of the study: Sequences matched to VDJdb favored anti-spike CD8 responses, while private and CD4 specificities were missed.

Each single cDNA molecule received a unique molecular identifier. Via MiXCR, TCRdb re-called the 5' RACE reads, giving one row per CDR3 protein. The table includes about 76,000 distinct CDR3 sequences, approximately 12% detected once. Per the germline V gene, CDR1 is SGHDN and CDR2 is FVKESK. The CDR3 is 16 amino acids. Trimming removed 0 bases at V and 3 bases at J, with 14 bases between. Concerning this clonotype itself: Its antigen is not identified.

This TCR was sampled from an adult who was a healthcare worker with PCR-confirmed SARS-CoV-2 infection or an uninfected control (not recorded which). The sample was whole blood. V and J are TRBV14 and TRBJ1-1; D not resolved. The CDR3 loop is CASSQDPGYIDTEAFF. The CDR3 coding sequence is TGTGCCAGCAGCCAAGATCCCGGCTATATAGACACTGAAGCTTTCTTT.